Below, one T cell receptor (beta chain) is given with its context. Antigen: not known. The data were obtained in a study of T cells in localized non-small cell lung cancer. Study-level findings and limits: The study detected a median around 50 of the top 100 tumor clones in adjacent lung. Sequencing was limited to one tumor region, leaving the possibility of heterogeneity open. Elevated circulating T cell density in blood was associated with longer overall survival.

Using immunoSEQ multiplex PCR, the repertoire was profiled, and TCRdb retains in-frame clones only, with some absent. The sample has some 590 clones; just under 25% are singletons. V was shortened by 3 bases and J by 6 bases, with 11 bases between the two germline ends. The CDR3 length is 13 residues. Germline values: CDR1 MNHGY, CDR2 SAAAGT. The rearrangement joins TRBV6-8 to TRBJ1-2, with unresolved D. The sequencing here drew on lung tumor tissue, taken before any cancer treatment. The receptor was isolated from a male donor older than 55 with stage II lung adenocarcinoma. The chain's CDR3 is CASSYQGYDGYTF. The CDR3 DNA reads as TGTGCCAGCAGTTATCAAGGGTATGATGGCTACACCTTC.